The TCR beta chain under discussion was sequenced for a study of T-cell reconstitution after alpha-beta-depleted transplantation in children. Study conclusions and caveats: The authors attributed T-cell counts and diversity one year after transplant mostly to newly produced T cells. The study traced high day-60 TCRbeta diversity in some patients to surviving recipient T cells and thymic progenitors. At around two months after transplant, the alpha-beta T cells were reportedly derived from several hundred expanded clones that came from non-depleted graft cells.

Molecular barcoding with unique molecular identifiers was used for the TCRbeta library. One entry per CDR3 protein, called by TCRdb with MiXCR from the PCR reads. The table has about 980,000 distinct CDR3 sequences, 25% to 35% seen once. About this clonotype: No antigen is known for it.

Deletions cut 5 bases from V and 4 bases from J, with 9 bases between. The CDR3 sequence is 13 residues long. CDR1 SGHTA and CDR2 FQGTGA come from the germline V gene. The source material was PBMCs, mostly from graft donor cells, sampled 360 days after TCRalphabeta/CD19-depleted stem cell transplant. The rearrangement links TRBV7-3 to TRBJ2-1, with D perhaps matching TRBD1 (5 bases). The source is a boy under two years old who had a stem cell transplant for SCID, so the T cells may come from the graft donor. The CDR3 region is CASSLREYNEQFF. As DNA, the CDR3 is TGTGCCAGCAGCCTCAGGGAATACAATGAGCAGTTCTTC.